This TCR beta chain appears in the sequencing data of a study of T-cell reconstitution after alpha-beta-depleted transplantation in children. Unique molecular identifiers were incorporated into the prepared TCRbeta library. One entry per CDR3 protein, called by TCRdb with MiXCR from the PCR reads. The table lists 200,000 to 300,000 distinct CDR3 sequences, more than 10% of them singletons. In its sample, this clonotype was seen many times. Germline loops: CDR1 SGHRS, CDR2 YFSETQ. V dropped 0 bases and J dropped 1; count of bases not matched to a gene: 0. The CDR3 totals 15 residues. This chain links TRBV5-1 with TRBJ2-2, with 7 positions matching TRBD2. The TCR originated in a human donor who donated a stem cell graft to a child with acute lymphoblastic leukemia. The sample consisted of PBMCs from the stem cell graft donor, taken from the stem cell graft. The CDR3 sequence is CASSLERGNTGELFF. CDR3 sequence (DNA): TGCGCCAGCAGCTTGGAGCGGGGGAACACCGGGGAGCTGTTTTTT.